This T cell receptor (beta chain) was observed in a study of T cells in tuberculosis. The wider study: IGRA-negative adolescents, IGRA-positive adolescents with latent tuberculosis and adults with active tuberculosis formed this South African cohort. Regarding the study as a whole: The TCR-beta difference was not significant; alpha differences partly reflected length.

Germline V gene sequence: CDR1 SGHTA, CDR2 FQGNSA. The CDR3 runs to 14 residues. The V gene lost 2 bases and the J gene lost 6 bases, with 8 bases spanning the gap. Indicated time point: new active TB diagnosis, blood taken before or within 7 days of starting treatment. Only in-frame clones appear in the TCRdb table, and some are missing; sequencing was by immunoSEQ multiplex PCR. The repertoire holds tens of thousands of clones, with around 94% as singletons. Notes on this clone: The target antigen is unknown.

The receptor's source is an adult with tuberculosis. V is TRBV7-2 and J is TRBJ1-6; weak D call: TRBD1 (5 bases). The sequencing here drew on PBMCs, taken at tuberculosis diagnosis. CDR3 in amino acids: CASSLRQPNSPLHF. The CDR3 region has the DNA TGTGCCAGCAGCTTACGACAGCCTAATTCACCCCTCCACTTT.